This TCR beta chain was found in a study of blood T cells in healthy people across ages. Overall study findings and caveats: Estimated diversity, derived from one million T cells, was regarded as an underestimate.

The CDR3 is made up of 15 amino acids. After removal of 7 bases from V and 5 bases from J, the junction contained 11 bases not matched to a gene. Germline V gene lookup returns CDR1 MGHDK and CDR2 SYGVNS. Concerning this clonotype: Its antigen is still unknown.

Combining a sample-barcoded 5' primer with a J-beta primer mix, a second PCR ran for roughly 6 to 12 cycles. Each CDR3 protein is one row after TCRdb ran MiXCR on the 5' RACE reads. This sample has about 1.6 million distinct CDR3 sequences, with 30% to 40% found just once. Donors ranged from roughly 6 to 100 years old and were healthy Caucasians in Russia. They isolated at least 7 million PBMCs from each sample. This chain connects TRBV25-1 to TRBJ2-3; 8 bases agree with TRBD2. Sequencing used blood. The TCR sequence derives from a woman in her 30s in good health. CDR3 sequence: CASNAAGGRRDTQYF. In DNA, the CDR3 is TGTGCCAGCAACGCGGCGGGGGGCCGTAGAGATACGCAGTATTTT.